The 27 T cell receptor beta chains given below trace back to one sample, sequenced in a study of OX40 agonist ivuxolimab in advanced cancers. Clones were sequenced by immunoSEQ multiplex PCR, and TCRdb holds only the in-frame ones, with some missing. The table includes around 49,000 clones, about 87% detected once. The input for sequencing was CD4+ or CD8+ T cells sorted from blood, taken in a trial of the OX40 agonist ivuxolimab. Every receptor here comes from an adult with an advanced solid tumor such as melanoma, head and neck, liver or kidney cancer.

This chain links TRBV6-5 with TRBJ1-5; a weak D match, TRBD1 (5 bases). Germline assignment: CDR1 MNHEY and CDR2 SVGAGI. The CDR3 loop spans 13 amino acids. With 2 bases removed from V and 6 bases from J, the gap between germline ends came to 8 bases. The CDR3 nucleotides are TGTGCCAGCAGTTACGGGGGAGGTCAGCCCCAGCATTTT. This gives the protein CASSYGGGQPQHF.

The rearrangement links TRBV11-2 to TRBJ2-7; possibly TRBD1 for D (6 bases). The CDR3 is 13 residues long. V was shortened by 2 bases and J by 7 bases, with 12 bases between the two germline ends. Germline loops: CDR1 SGHAT, CDR2 FQNNGV. CDR3 nucleotides: TGTGCCAGCAGCTTATGGGACATGGGTGAGCAGTACTTC. Residues: CASSLWDMGEQYF. Full variable domain (rest looked up from reference TRBV11-2 and TRBJ2-7): EAGVAQSPRYKIIEKRQSVAFWCNPISGHATLYWYQQILGQGPKLLIQFQNNGVVDDSQLPKDRFSAERLKGVDSTLKIQPAKLEDSAVYLCASSLWDMGEQYFGPGTRLTVT.

V and J are TRBV7-7 and TRBJ2-1, with TRBD2 matching 12 bases. V shed 5 bases, J shed 9 bases, and the junction held 11 bases outside the gene matches. Germline V gene lookup returns CDR1 SSHAT and CDR2 FNYEAQ (reference sequence). This CDR3 contains 16 residues. The CDR3 is CASSLTTSGGGSEQFF. The CDR3 DNA sequence: TGTGCCAGCAGCCTTACGACTAGCGGGGGAGGTAGTGAGCAGTTCTTC.

CDR3 region: CASSESGAYNSPLHF. The CDR3 nucleotides are TGTGCCAGCAGCGAGTCGGGCGCCTATAATTCACCCCTCCACTTT. The chain is built from TRBV9 and TRBJ1-6, with no clear D. The germline V gene encodes CDR1 SGDLS and CDR2 YYNGEE. V gave up 3 bases and J gave up 2 bases, with 9 bases separating them. This CDR3 contains 15 residues.

This clone showed up just a few times. The chain employs TRBV11-2 and TRBJ1-1; D not certain. Germline V CDR1 and CDR2: SGHAT, FQNNGV. Trimming stripped 5 bases from V and 0 bases from J, with 10 bases between. The CDR3 length is 14 residues. The CDR3 DNA sequence: TGTGCCAGCAGCGCCGGTCGGATGAACACTGAAGCTTTCTTT. Translating gives CASSAGRMNTEAFF.

This chain uses TRBV6-5 with TRBJ2-1; 7 bases map to TRBD2. The trim removed 0 bases at V and 0 bases at J, leaving 2 bases unmatched. The germline CDR1 and CDR2 sequences are MNHEY and SVGAGI. The CDR3 loop spans 16 amino acids. CDR3 in amino acids: CASSYSGGSSYNEQFF. DNA for the CDR3: TGTGCCAGCAGTTACTCGGGCGGGAGCTCCTACAATGAGCAGTTCTTC.

V is TRBV5-1 and J is TRBJ2-1, with TRBD2 as a possible D gene (7 bases). Trimming took 0 bases from V and 4 from J, leaving 14 bases between them. CDR3 size: 16 residues. In germline, CDR1 is SGHRS, CDR2 YFSETQ. The CDR3 loop is CASSLDEGGRYNEQFF. The DNA of the CDR3 is TGCGCCAGCAGCTTGGATGAGGGGGGGCGATACAATGAGCAGTTCTTC.

V and J are TRBV5-4 and TRBJ2-1; D unresolved. CDR1 is SGHNT and CDR2 is YYREEE in the germline V gene (reference sequence). V lost 1 base and J lost 4, with 12 bases in between. The CDR3 contains 15 residues. Here the CDR3 reads CASSLWSSAYNEQFF. The CDR3, as DNA: TGTGCCAGCAGCTTGTGGTCAAGCGCGTACAATGAGCAGTTCTTC. Full variable domain (rest looked up from reference TRBV5-4 and TRBJ2-1): ETGVTQSPTHLIKTRGQQVTLRCSSQSGHNTVSWYQQALGQGPQFIFQYYREEENGRGNFPPRFSGLQFPNYSSELNVNALELDDSALYLCASSLWSSAYNEQFFGPGTRLTVL.

The chain uses TRBV9 and TRBJ1-1; D remains ambiguous. The CDR3 has 16 amino acids. Germline V gives CDR1 SGDLS, CDR2 YYNGEE. V shed 4 bases and J shed 1 base, with 17 bases lying between them. Here the CDR3 DNA reads TGTGCCAGCAGCCCCCAAAGGCGGAACGGGAACACTGAAGCTTTCTTT. It codes for CASSPQRRNGNTEAFF. Variable domain in full (rest from reference TRBV9 and TRBJ1-1): DSGVTQTPKHLITATGQRVTLRCSPRSGDLSVYWYQQSLDQGLQFLIQYYNGEERAKGNILERFSAQQFPDLHSELNLSSLELGDSALYFCASSPQRRNGNTEAFFGQGTRLTVV.

V usage is TRBV4-3 and J usage is TRBJ2-2; D is unresolved. This CDR3 is 15 amino acids long. CDR1 LGHNA and CDR2 YSLEER come from the germline V gene. V was trimmed by 1 base and J by 7 bases, leaving 13 bases between them. Here the CDR3 reads CASSQGTQRHGELFF. The CDR3 nucleotides are TGCGCCAGCAGCCAAGGAACTCAGCGACACGGGGAGCTGTTTTTT.

The chain employs TRBV19 and TRBJ1-4; 7 bases agree with TRBD1. This CDR3 comprises 16 residues. V gave up 3 bases and J gave up 0 bases; unmatched junction bases: 4. CDR1 and CDR2 from the germline V gene are LNHDA and SQIVND (reference sequence). This CDR3 reads CASSMTGFTTNEKLFF. The DNA for the CDR3 is TGTGCCAGTAGTATGACAGGGTTCACAACTAATGAAAAACTGTTTTTT. The whole variable domain, filled in from reference TRBV19 and TRBJ1-4, reads DGGITQSPKYLFRKEGQNVTLSCEQNLNHDAMYWYRQDPGQGLRLIYYSQIVNDFQKGDIAEGYSVSREKKESFPLTVTSAQKNPTAFYLCASSMTGFTTNEKLFFGSGTQLSVL.

The chain links TRBV6-4 to TRBJ1-2; tentatively, D is TRBD1 (5 bases). Germline CDR1 reads MRHNA; CDR2 reads SNTAGT. This CDR3 has 14 residues. The ends were cut back, 6 bases at V and 4 bases at J, with 15 bases in the middle. The CDR3 coding sequence is TGTGCCAGCAGCCCCTCGGGGCAGCTCTATGGCTACACCTTC. Protein product: CASSPSGQLYGYTF.

This rearrangement joins TRBV21-1 to TRBJ2-6; the table names TRBD1, a call not compared with the DNA. TRBV21-1 is noted as a pseudogene. This CDR3 spans 18 amino acids. CDR3 sequence (DNA): TGTGCCAGCAGCGGATTCGGACAGGGTCACTCTGGGGCCAACGTCCTGACTTTC. It is translated as CASSGFGQGHSGANVLTF.

This rearrangement joins TRBV9 to TRBJ2-7; TRBD2 matches at 8 bases. The CDR3 is 16 amino acids. CDR1 and CDR2 from the germline V gene are SGDLS and YYNGEE. Germline trimming cut 3 bases from V and 4 bases from J; bases unmatched to any gene: 12. The CDR3 reads CASSGPPGLVIYEQYF. CDR3 DNA sequence: TGTGCCAGCAGCGGCCCCCCGGGACTAGTAATTTACGAGCAGTACTTC.

This chain connects TRBV6-5 to TRBJ2-1; D is uncertain. The CDR3 length is 15 residues. The V end was cut by 3 bases, the J end by 0 bases, with 9 bases between. Germline V gives CDR1 MNHEY, CDR2 SVGAGI. The CDR3 sequence is CASSYGQSSYNEQFF. In DNA form, the CDR3 reads TGTGCCAGCAGTTATGGGCAGAGCTCCTACAATGAGCAGTTCTTC.

This chain connects TRBV12-5 to TRBJ1-1; no firm D call. V lost 3 bases and J 0 bases, leaving 8 bases between the germline ends. CDR1 and CDR2 (germline): LGHNT, FRNRAP. CDR3 length: 14 residues. CDR3: CASGLGSVNTEAFF. The CDR3 coding sequence is TGTGCTAGTGGTTTAGGGTCAGTGAACACTGAAGCTTTCTTT. Full variable domain (missing parts from reference TRBV12-5 and TRBJ1-1): DARVTQTPRHKVTEMGQEVTMRCQPILGHNTVFWYRQTMMQGLELLAYFRNRAPLDDSGMPKDRFSAEMPDATLATLKIQPSEPRDSAVYFCASGLGSVNTEAFFGQGTRLTVV.

With respect to this clone: Other DNA sequences in this sample translate to the same CDR3. The CDR3 sequence is CASSPRGDTEAFF. The CDR3 DNA reads as TGTGCCAGCAGCCCCCGCGGAGACACTGAAGCTTTCTTT. The genes are TRBV7-9 and TRBJ1-1; unclear D gene. The CDR3 is 13 amino acids. V lost 5 bases to trimming and J lost 3 bases, with 10 bases between them. Germline V gene sequence: CDR1 SEHNR, CDR2 FQNEAQ (reference sequence).

The chain recombines TRBV6-5 with TRBJ1-3, with 7 nucleotides matching TRBD1. V lost 8 bases and J lost 0; bases outside the gene matches: 7. CDR3 length: 15 residues. CDR1 MNHEY and CDR2 SVGAGI come from the germline V gene. The CDR3 region has the DNA TGTGCCAGCGGGACAGCCGGAAGCTCTGGAAACACCATATATTTT. Its protein product is CASGTAGSSGNTIYF.

This chain joins TRBV21-1 and TRBJ2-1; the DNA was not used to check the table's D call, TRBD2. TRBV21-1 corresponds to a pseudogene. There are 16 residues in the CDR3. CDR3 region: CASSKIGRLEYNEQFF. The CDR3 nucleotides are TGTGCCAGCAGCAAAATTGGTAGACTAGAATACAATGAGCAGTTCTTC.

V gene TRBV7-6 combines with J gene TRBJ2-7; no clear D. The CDR3 has 13 residues. The germline V gene encodes CDR1 SGHVS and CDR2 FNYEAQ. V was cut by 5 bases and J by 2 bases, with 10 bases left in between. Here the CDR3 reads CASSKPGPYEQYF. The CDR3 bases are TGTGCCAGCAGCAAACCGGGCCCCTACGAGCAGTACTTC.

In its sample, this clone was seen a few times. The rearrangement uses TRBV15 and TRBJ2-5; TRBD1 aligns across 8 bases. The last part of the DNA fits TRBJ2-7 better; the J call may be wrong. CDR1 and CDR2 from the germline V gene are LNHNV and YYDKDF (reference sequence). The CDR3 is 14 residues long. CDR3 DNA: TGTGCCACCAGCCGGGACAGGAGACCCTACGAGCAGTACTTC. Protein: CATSRDRRPYEQYF.

The chain is built from TRBV6-1 and TRBJ2-5; the D gene is possibly TRBD1 (6 bases). The assigned J gene may be wrong: the sequence end matches TRBJ2-7 better. The length of the CDR3 is 15 residues. Germline assignment: CDR1 MNHNS and CDR2 SASEGT. The CDR3 DNA is TGTGCCAGCAGTGAAGCGTGGGGGCCCCCCTACGAGCAGTACTTC. Amino acids: CASSEAWGPPYEQYF.

The J gene is TRBJ2-7, the V gene TRBV13, with 10 bases lining up with TRBD1. CDR3 length equals 18 residues. V shed 4 bases and J 2 bases; nucleotides not matched to a gene: 14. The V gene's germline CDR1 is PRHDT and CDR2 FYEKMQ (reference sequence). For the CDR3, the DNA is TGTGCCAGCAGCTCGAACCCCCCGGGACAGGGGTTCGCCTACGAGCAGTACTTC. Translation gives CASSSNPPGQGFAYEQYF.

The V gene is TRBV9, the J gene TRBJ2-3, with TRBD2 matching over 7 bases. With 0 bases clipped from V and 0 bases from J, the junction kept 1 base outside the gene matches. The CDR3 runs to 15 residues. Per germline, CDR1 SGDLS and CDR2 YYNGEE. The CDR3 DNA sequence: TGTGCCAGCAGCGTAGGGACTAGTAGCACAGATACGCAGTATTTT. Protein: CASSVGTSSTDTQYF.

The V call is TRBV9, the J call TRBJ1-2, with 7 bases identical to TRBD1. There are 14 residues in the CDR3. V lost 4 bases, J lost 5 bases, and 8 bases stayed unmatched. CDR1 and CDR2 (germline): SGDLS, YYNGEE. This CDR3 reads CASSSGQKSYGYTF. Written as DNA, the CDR3 is TGTGCCAGCAGCTCGGGACAGAAGAGTTATGGCTACACCTTC.

The genes are TRBV7-2 and TRBJ2-7, with D possibly being TRBD1 or TRBD2 (5 bases each). Trimming left V 5 bases short and J 3 bases short, with 17 bases between. The length of the CDR3 is 15 residues. Germline CDR1 SGHTA, CDR2 FQGNSA. The CDR3 sequence: CASSQSPGTYYEQYF. DNA of the CDR3: TGTGCCAGCAGCCAATCTCCCGGGACCTACTACGAGCAGTACTTC.

There are a few counts of this clone. The rearrangement links TRBV6-6 to TRBJ1-1; unclear D gene. This CDR3 comprises 12 residues. The germline V gene has CDR1 MNHNY and CDR2 SVGAGI (reference sequence). V was clipped by 2 bases and J by 5 bases, with 6 bases between them. In DNA form, the CDR3 reads TGTGCCAGCAGTTACACAGCAACTGAAGCTTTCTTT. Residues: CASSYTATEAFF.